Following are 21 T cell receptor beta chains from one sample sequenced in a study of cytomegalovirus exposure and HLA in healthy donors. The primer mix had 60 Vbeta and 13 Jbeta primers. Assay used: immunoSEQ multiplex PCR; TCRdb lists only in-frame clones, some missing. In the table there are around 170,000 clones, around 83% of which are singletons. The source material was PBMCs. The receptor set was obtained from a woman under 30 in good health and CMV-seronegative.

This clone was recorded only once. The V gene is TRBV9, the J gene TRBJ2-5; tentative D call: TRBD2 (6 bases). CDR3 length: 16 residues. V was pared by 0 bases and J by 1 base, with 13 bases between. Per germline, CDR1 SGDLS and CDR2 YYNGEE. CDR3 nucleotides: TGTGCCAGCAGCGTAGGAGCGTGGGACTTCCAAGAGACCCAGTACTTC. Encoded protein: CASSVGAWDFQETQYF.

The chain carries TRBV18 and TRBJ2-3, with a weak D call TRBD1 (5 bases). V shed 3 bases and J shed 2 bases, with 9 bases lying between them. CDR1 KGHSH and CDR2 LQKENI come from the germline V gene. CDR3 length: 14 amino acids. In nucleotides, the CDR3 is TGTGCCAGCTCACCGGGGCAGCACACAGATACGCAGTATTTT. It yields the protein CASSPGQHTDTQYF.

This chain uses TRBV6-8 with TRBJ2-7; 8 bases agree with TRBD1. The germline CDR1 and CDR2 sequences are MNHGY and SAAAGT. The V gene end was trimmed by 0 bases and the J gene end by 3 bases; junction bases not matched to a gene: 7. The CDR3 runs to 16 residues. The CDR3: CASSYSLWTGIYEQYF. CDR3 nucleotide sequence: TGTGCCAGCAGTTACTCCTTGTGGACAGGGATCTACGAGCAGTACTTC.

This sequence joins TRBV28 and TRBJ1-5; 9 bases fit TRBD1. The germline V gene has CDR1 MDHEN and CDR2 SYDVKM. The CDR3 loop spans 14 amino acids. Losses at the gene ends were 8 bases for V and 5 bases for J; bases not matched to a gene: 7. The CDR3 bases are TGTGCCAGCCTTCCGGGGACAGGGTATCAGCCCCAGCATTTT. Translating gives CASLPGTGYQPQHF.

The chain links TRBV19 to TRBJ1-2, with D unresolved. This CDR3 contains 13 residues. V shed 6 bases and J shed 2 bases, with 10 bases lying between them. The germline V gene encodes CDR1 LNHDA and CDR2 SQIVND (reference sequence). CDR3 sequence (DNA): TGTGCCAGTAGGTTTGGTCTAAACTATGGCTACACCTTC. This codes for CASRFGLNYGYTF.

The CDR3 here is CASTRDRVSYEQYF. CDR3 coding DNA: TGTGCCAGCACGAGGGACAGGGTCAGCTACGAGCAGTACTTC. The V gene is TRBV28, the J gene TRBJ2-7; 9 bases are a match to TRBD1. V was clipped by 7 bases and J by 3 bases; unmatched bases: 7. The germline V gene has CDR1 MDHEN and CDR2 SYDVKM. The CDR3 runs 14 residues. The full variable domain, with the rest looked up from reference TRBV28 and TRBJ2-7, is DVKVTQSSRYLVKRTGEKVFLECVQDMDHENMFWYRQDPGLGLRLIYFSYDVKMKEKGDIPEGYSVSREKKERFSLILESASTNQTSMYLCASTRDRVSYEQYFGPGTRLTVT.

The rearrangement uses TRBV28 and TRBJ2-3; 7 positions match TRBD2. V lost 5 bases to trimming and J lost 0 bases; unmatched junction nucleotides: 8. The CDR3 contains 16 residues. Germline loops: CDR1 MDHEN, CDR2 SYDVKM. The chain's CDR3 is CASSPVAGLSTDTQYF. CDR3 DNA sequence: TGTGCCAGCAGTCCGGTAGCGGGCCTAAGCACAGATACGCAGTATTTT.

V gene TRBV6-6 combines with J gene TRBJ2-3, with 8 bases lining up with TRBD2. The V and J ends lost 8 bases and 2 bases, in that order; junction bases with no gene match: 6. This CDR3 contains 14 residues. CDR1 is MNHNY, CDR2 SVGAGI, per germline (reference sequence). The CDR3 nucleotides are TGTGCCAGCCGCGGGGGGCTACACACAGATACGCAGTATTTT. It encodes CASRGGLHTDTQYF.

The chain joins TRBV27 to TRBJ2-7; weak D call: TRBD1 (5 bases). Germline V gene sequence: CDR1 MNHEY, CDR2 SMNVEV (reference sequence). V shed 5 bases and J shed 3 bases, with 11 bases lying between them. The CDR3 is 13 amino acids. The CDR3 DNA reads as TGTGCCAGCAGTCTACGACAGTTCTACGAGCAGTACTTC. It is translated as CASSLRQFYEQYF.

This chain joins TRBV5-1 and TRBJ1-2; no firm D call. The CDR3 runs to 13 residues. CDR1 is SGHRS, CDR2 YFSETQ, per germline. Trimming pared 0 bases from V and 8 bases from J, leaving 11 bases between. For the CDR3, the DNA is TGCGCCAGCAGCTTGGAAGCCCCTCGCGGCTACACCTTC. Translating gives CASSLEAPRGYTF.

V usage is TRBV6-1 and J usage is TRBJ1-2; a weak D match, TRBD1 (6 bases). The length of the CDR3 is 16 residues. V shed 4 bases and J shed 5 bases, with 20 bases lying between them. Germline V gives CDR1 MNHNS, CDR2 SASEGT. DNA for the CDR3: TGTGCCAGCAGTGCCAGACAGGACCAGAGCTTATATGGCTACACCTTC. It codes for CASSARQDQSLYGYTF.

This clone occurred a few times. This chain connects TRBV5-8 to TRBJ1-2; D possibly corresponds to TRBD1 (5 bases). Germline V gives CDR1 SGHTS, CDR2 YDEGEE. The CDR3 spans 13 residues. Between the trimmed V and J ends, which lost 0 bases and 3 bases, there was a span of 6 bases. CDR3 loop: CASSLARDYGYTF. The CDR3, as DNA: TGTGCCAGCAGCTTGGCCAGGGACTATGGCTACACCTTC.

The chain joins TRBV29-1 to TRBJ1-2, with 9 bases identical to TRBD1. Unmatched junction bases numbered 6, after V lost 6 bases and J lost 4 bases. CDR1 and CDR2 (germline): SQVTM, ANQGSEA. The CDR3 is 13 residues long. In nucleotides, the CDR3 is TGCAGCGTACCGGGACAGGGTTCCTATGGCTACACCTTC. It specifies CSVPGQGSYGYTF.

The sample holds a few counts of this clone. The rearrangement links TRBV6-5 to TRBJ2-1; D is perhaps TRBD2 (5 bases). V was shortened by 5 bases and J by 8 bases, with 7 bases between the two germline ends. CDR1 and CDR2 (germline): MNHEY, SVGAGI. The length of the CDR3 is 11 residues. The CDR3 DNA is TGTGCCAGCAGTAATAGCGATGAGCAGTTCTTC. Residues: CASSNSDEQFF.

The chain combines TRBV5-6 with TRBJ2-5, with 7 bases identical to TRBD1. V lost 4 bases to trimming and J lost 2 bases; unmatched junction nucleotides: 2. The CDR3 contains 13 residues. Germline assignment: CDR1 SGHDT and CDR2 YYEEEE. The CDR3 DNA reads as TGTGCCAGCAGCCCGGGACAGCAAGAGACCCAGTACTTC. It yields the protein CASSPGQQETQYF.

The rearrangement uses TRBV7-6 and TRBJ2-7, with 8 bases matching TRBD1. V shed 2 bases, J shed 6 bases, and the junction held 9 bases outside the gene matches. CDR1 SGHVS and CDR2 FNYEAQ come from the germline V gene. The CDR3 runs 15 residues. The CDR3 spells CASSLSGGGGLEQYF. The CDR3 DNA sequence: TGTGCCAGCAGCTTATCAGGGGGCGGAGGGCTCGAGCAGTACTTC.

The chain has TRBV19 and TRBJ1-1; the D gene is possibly TRBD1 (5 bases). Deletions cut 6 bases from V and 6 bases from J, with 20 bases between. Per germline, CDR1 LNHDA and CDR2 SQIVND (reference sequence). The CDR3 has 15 amino acids. The CDR3 DNA reads TGTGCCAGTAGGTCCAAGATGGGGCGAGGCGCTGAAGCTTTCTTT. It yields the protein CASRSKMGRGAEAFF.

The rearrangement uses TRBV14 and TRBJ2-7, with 13 bases that match TRBD2. This CDR3 comprises 20 residues. Per germline, CDR1 SGHDN and CDR2 FVKESK. The V gene end was trimmed by 4 bases and the J gene end by 2 bases; junction bases not matched to a gene: 17. The CDR3 DNA reads as TGTGCCAGCAGCCGTATCGCCGGGACTAGCGGGGCTCTGTCCCCCTACGAGCAGTACTTC. Protein product: CASSRIAGTSGALSPYEQYF.

The rearrangement links TRBV27 to TRBJ2-1, with TRBD2 as a possible D gene (5 bases). This CDR3 contains 16 residues. Germline loops: CDR1 MNHEY, CDR2 SMNVEV (reference sequence). V gave up 4 bases and J gave up 0 bases, with 13 bases separating them. CDR3 residues: CASSSRLTSSYNEQFF. The CDR3 DNA follows: TGTGCCAGCAGTTCACGACTAACGAGCTCCTACAATGAGCAGTTCTTC.

Concerning this clone: One end of the junction fails to match germline, which may point to a read error. The gene calls are TRBV7-9 and TRBJ2-3; D may be TRBD1 (6 bases). CDR3 length equals 16 residues. Per germline, CDR1 SEHNR and CDR2 FQNEAQ (reference sequence). The CDR3 DNA is TGTTCCAGCAGCGCAACAGGGAGAGGGGTAACAGATACGCAGTATTTT. Protein sequence: CSSSATGRGVTDTQYF.

J is TRBJ1-2 and V is TRBV5-4; possible D gene TRBD1, 5 bases. V was pared by 5 bases and J by 5 bases, with 16 bases between. This CDR3 is 14 amino acids long. Looked up from germline, CDR1 is SGHNT and CDR2 is YYREEE (reference sequence). DNA for the CDR3: TGTGCCAGCAGTTGGGACGGGGGATTTTATGGCTACACCTTC. Translation gives CASSWDGGFYGYTF.